Below are 12 T cell receptor beta chains sequenced from a single sample in a study of OX40 agonist ivuxolimab in advanced cancers. Generated by immunoSEQ multiplex PCR, the TCRdb table keeps only in-frame clones and is missing some. The sample lists about 27,000 clones, 81% occurring once. This sample comprised CD4+ or CD8+ T cells sorted from blood, obtained in a trial of the OX40 agonist ivuxolimab. Receptors originate from an adult with an advanced solid tumor such as melanoma, head and neck, liver or kidney cancer.

This clone was picked up many times. The V gene is TRBV5-6, the J gene TRBJ2-1, with D hard to call. The CDR3 runs to 12 residues. V was pared by 4 bases and J by 4 bases, with 6 bases between. The germline V gene encodes CDR1 SGHDT and CDR2 YYEEEE. The DNA for the CDR3 is TGTGCCAGCAGCGTGGGGTACAATGAGCAGTTCTTC. Its protein is CASSVGYNEQFF.

This clone was observed a handful of times. This sample also contains other DNA sequences that code for the same CDR3. V usage is TRBV4-1 and J usage is TRBJ2-3; D is uncertain. V lost 0 bases to trimming and J lost 6 bases, with 4 bases between them. Germline lookup yields CDR1 MGHRA and CDR2 YSYEKL. The CDR3 loop spans 12 amino acids. CDR3 in DNA: TGCGCCAGCAGCCAAGACGGGGATACGCAGTATTTT. It translates to CASSQDGDTQYF.

This chain connects TRBV15 to TRBJ2-2, with a weak D call TRBD1 (5 bases). Per the germline V gene, CDR1 is LNHNV and CDR2 is YYDKDF (reference sequence). V lost 0 bases and J lost 6, with 14 bases in between. CDR3 length: 16 amino acids. For the CDR3, the DNA is TGTGCCACCAGCAGAGATTTTGGGGCGCCCCCCGGGGAGCTGTTTTTT. Protein product: CATSRDFGAPPGELFF.

The chain is built from TRBV11-2 and TRBJ2-1, with 8 bases identical to TRBD2. Germline V gives CDR1 SGHAT, CDR2 FQNNGV. The CDR3 is made up of 15 amino acids. V was clipped by 0 bases and J by 4 bases; unmatched bases: 2. The CDR3 nucleotides are TGTGCCAGCAGCTTAGAACTAGCGGAGTACAATGAGCAGTTCTTC. It translates to CASSLELAEYNEQFF.

This sequence joins TRBV7-2 and TRBJ2-5, with D unclear. V was trimmed by 5 bases and J by 4 bases, leaving 11 bases between them. Per the germline V gene, CDR1 is SGHTA and CDR2 is FQGNSA. CDR3 length equals 13 residues. In nucleotides, the CDR3 is TGTGCCAGCAGCAAGCCTACACTAGAGACCCAGTACTTC. Encoded protein: CASSKPTLETQYF.

The chain combines TRBV9 with TRBJ2-7; D is undetermined. V lost 0 bases and J 5 bases, leaving 12 bases between the germline ends. Germline V gene sequence: CDR1 SGDLS, CDR2 YYNGEE. CDR3 length: 14 residues. CDR3 residues: CASSVVGQNDEQYF. The CDR3 bases are TGTGCCAGCAGCGTAGTCGGGCAGAATGACGAGCAGTACTTC.

The chain couples TRBV7-8 to TRBJ2-3; D might be TRBD2 (5 bases). Per the germline V gene, CDR1 is SGHVS and CDR2 is FQNEAQ. The ends were cut back, 5 bases at V and 2 bases at J, with 17 bases in the middle. This CDR3 has 16 residues. The CDR3 DNA reads TGTGCCAGCAGCCTATCGGCGGGTTGGGACACAGATACGCAGTATTTT. As protein: CASSLSAGWDTDTQYF.

The CDR3 nucleotides read TGTGCCAGCAGCGCCTCCCAAGAAGAGCGCTATGGCTACACCTTC. This codes for CASSASQEERYGYTF. This chain uses TRBV9 with TRBJ1-2; D gene unclear. V dropped 3 bases and J dropped 4 bases, with 16 bases sitting between them. This CDR3 spans 15 amino acids. CDR1 and CDR2 (germline): SGDLS, YYNGEE.

The sample holds one count of this clone. The chain couples TRBV5-4 to TRBJ2-7; D possibly corresponds to TRBD1 (5 bases). Germline V gene lookup returns CDR1 SGHNT and CDR2 YYREEE (reference sequence). The CDR3 spans 15 residues. With 0 bases removed from V and 1 base from J, the gap between germline ends came to 11 bases. The CDR3 protein is CASSLDPGYSYEQYF. The CDR3 DNA reads TGTGCCAGCAGCTTGGACCCAGGGTATTCCTACGAGCAGTACTTC. Looking up the rest from reference TRBV5-4 and TRBJ2-7 gives the full variable domain: ETGVTQSPTHLIKTRGQQVTLRCSSQSGHNTVSWYQQALGQGPQFIFQYYREEENGRGNFPPRFSGLQFPNYSSELNVNALELDDSALYLCASSLDPGYSYEQYFGPGTRLTVT.

The CDR3 here is CASSPETGEDTGELFF. The CDR3 DNA reads as TGTGCCAGCAGCCCCGAGACAGGGGAGGACACCGGGGAGCTGTTTTTT. V gene TRBV7-6 combines with J gene TRBJ2-2, with 8 nucleotides matching TRBD1. The germline V gene encodes CDR1 SGHVS and CDR2 FNYEAQ. The CDR3 sequence is 16 residues long. Trimming took 5 bases from V and 3 from J; bases not matched to a gene: 8.

The chain recombines TRBV13 with TRBJ1-1, with a possible D match to TRBD1 (5 bases). The CDR3 runs 15 residues. The germline V and J ends were trimmed by 1 base and 5 bases, with 14 bases remaining between them. CDR1 is PRHDT and CDR2 is FYEKMQ in the germline V gene (reference sequence). This CDR3 is CASSLVRGGRTEAFF. The CDR3 nucleotides are TGTGCCAGCAGCTTAGTGCGGGGGGGTCGGACTGAAGCTTTCTTT.

V is TRBV7-9 and J is TRBJ2-7; 8 bases are a match to TRBD1. Germline V CDR1 and CDR2: SEHNR, FQNEAQ (reference sequence). V was clipped by 5 bases and J by 4 bases; unmatched bases: 7. The CDR3 has 14 amino acids. In DNA form, the CDR3 reads TGTGCCAGCAGCCCACGACAGGGGTCTTACGAGCAGTACTTC. Translated, it gives CASSPRQGSYEQYF.